The text below deals with one T cell receptor (beta chain). As yet, its antigen is unknown. The data were obtained in a study of post-analysis software for immune sequencing data. Findings and caveats of the study: Controls had lower frequencies than patients of about 5 TRBV segments, which included TRBV5-6, TRBV5-1 and TRBV20-1. Controls had significantly higher normalized Chao1 diversity than multiple sclerosis patients.

Unique-molecular-identifier-tagged TCR beta cDNA libraries were used. TCRdb fed the PCR reads into MiXCR, producing one record per CDR3 protein. The sample includes 150,000 to 200,000 distinct CDR3 sequences, over 25% seen only once; the top ten take approximately 1.5%. The V gene end was trimmed by 8 bases and the J gene end by 5 bases; junction bases not matched to a gene: 10. The CDR3 runs 15 residues. Germline CDR1 and CDR2: SEHNR and FQNEAQ (reference sequence). The sequenced sample consisted of blood. This receptor was taken from a girl aged 5-17 years with multiple sclerosis. The rearrangement joins TRBV7-9 to TRBJ2-5, with TRBD2 matching 11 bases. The CDR3, as DNA: TGTGCCAGCCAGATTAGCGGGAGGGCCGATGAGACCCAGTACTTC. Its translation: CASQISGRADETQYF.